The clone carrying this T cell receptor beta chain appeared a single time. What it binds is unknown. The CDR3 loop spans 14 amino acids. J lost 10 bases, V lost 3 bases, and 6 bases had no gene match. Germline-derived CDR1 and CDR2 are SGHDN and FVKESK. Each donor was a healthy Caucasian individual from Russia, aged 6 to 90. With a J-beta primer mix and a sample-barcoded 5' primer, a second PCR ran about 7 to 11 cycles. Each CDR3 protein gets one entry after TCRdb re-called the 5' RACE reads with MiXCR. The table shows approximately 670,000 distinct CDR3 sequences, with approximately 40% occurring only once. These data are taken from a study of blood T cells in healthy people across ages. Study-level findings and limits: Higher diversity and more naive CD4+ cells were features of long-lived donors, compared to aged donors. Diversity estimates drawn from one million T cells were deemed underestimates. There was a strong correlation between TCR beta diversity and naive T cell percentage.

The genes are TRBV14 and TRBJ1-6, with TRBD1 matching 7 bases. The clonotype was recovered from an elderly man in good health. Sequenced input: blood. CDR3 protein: CASSQTGIESPLHF. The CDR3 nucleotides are TGTGCCAGCAGCCAGACAGGGATTGAATCACCCCTCCACTTT.